This is a list of T cell receptor beta chains from one sample in a study of CD8+ T cells in alopecia areata. This table comes from immunoSEQ multiplex PCR, and its TCRdb copy is limited to in-frame clones, with some not included. The sample has 100,000 to 150,000 clones, about 50% seen once. Material: CD8+ T cells sorted from blood, obtained at week 0. These receptors originate from a human donor with alopecia areata. CDR3s include the opening cysteine and the closing phenylalanine or tryptophan. D genes are given only for firm matches. Not all rows give a size; the values are once, few, many and, for expanded clones, a class.

V gene	J gene	D gene	clone size	CDR3 DNA	CDR3 protein
TRBV29-1	TRBJ2-7	.	few	TGCAGCGTTGAAGGAGCGGAGTCCTACGAGCAGTACTTC	CSVEGAESYEQYF
TRBV9	TRBJ2-7	TRBD2	.	TGTGCCAGCAGCGCCGGGACTAGCGGTCCCTACGAGCAGTACTTC	CASSAGTSGPYEQYF
TRBV5-1	TRBJ1-1	.	.	TGCGCCAGCAGCTTCGGGGACGGGACTGAAGCTTTCTTT	CASSFGDGTEAFF
TRBV5-4	TRBJ1-5	TRBD1	.	TGTGCCAGCAGCGACAGGGGTAATCAGCCCCAGCATTTT	CASSDRGNQPQHF
TRBV5-4	TRBJ1-2	.	once	TGTGCCAGCAGCTTCAGGACACAAACTAACTATGGCTACACCTTC	CASSFRTQTNYGYTF
TRBV5-6	TRBJ1-2	.	.	TGTGCCAGCAGCTTGGGCTCTGCCCTTGAAGGGTATGGCTACACCTTC	CASSLGSALEGYGYTF
TRBV9	TRBJ2-2	.	.	TGTGCCAGCAGCGTAGTATTCGGGGAGCTGTTTTTT	CASSVVFGELFF
TRBV7-9	TRBJ2-1	TRBD1	few	TGTGCCAGCAGCCCGGACAGGAACAATGAGCAGTTCTTC	CASSPDRNNEQFF
TRBV5-1	TRBJ2-1	.	.	TGCGCCAGCAGCTTGGCCCGGGATGAGCAGTTCTTC	CASSLARDEQFF
TRBV25-1	TRBJ2-5	.	.	TGTGCCAGCAGCAATCAAGAGACCCAGTACTTC	CASSNQETQYF
TRBV4-2	TRBJ2-5	.	few	TGTGCCAGCAGCCAAGATTTCAGAGAGACCCAGTACTTC	CASSQDFRETQYF
TRBV7-9	TRBJ1-2	TRBD1	.	TGTGCCAGCAGCGGAGGGACAGTGGATTTCGTGGATGACTTAACTGGCTACACCTTC	CASSGGTVDFVDDLTGYTF
TRBV29-1	TRBJ2-7	TRBD1	.	TGCAGCGTTGAAGGACAGGGGGCCTACGAGCAGTACTTC	CSVEGQGAYEQYF
TRBV30	TRBJ2-3	TRBD2	.	TGTGCCTGCCAGGGGAGCGGGGGCCGGGTAGATACGCAGTATTTT	CACQGSGGRVDTQYF
TRBV6-5	TRBJ2-7	.	.	TGTGCCAGCAGTTACACCGAGGGTCCCTACGAGCAGTACTTC	CASSYTEGPYEQYF
TRBV29-1	TRBJ2-5	TRBD1	few	TGCAGCGTTAAACAGGGGGCGTTCGAGACCCAGTACTTC	CSVKQGAFETQYF
TRBV29-1	TRBJ2-3	.	.	TGCAGCGTTTTAGAAGATAGCACAGATACGCAGTATTTT	CSVLEDSTDTQYF
TRBV9	TRBJ2-3	.	once	TGTGCCAGCAGCGTACGGCAGGGAACAGATACGCAGTATTTT	CASSVRQGTDTQYF
TRBV7-2	TRBJ2-5	TRBD2	.	TGTGCCAGCAGTTATATTGGGGGGGAAGAGACCCAGTACTTC	CASSYIGGEETQYF
TRBV7-9	TRBJ2-5	.	.	TGTGCCAGCAGCCCGGGGATGACGCCAGAACAAGAGACCCAGTACTTC	CASSPGMTPEQETQYF
TRBV4-1	TRBJ2-3	.	.	TGCGCCAGCAGCCAAGACGCGGGGACAGATACGCAGTATTTT	CASSQDAGTDTQYF
TRBV6-6	TRBJ1-1	.	few	TGTGCCAGCGAGGAGGGAGGGGAGGGTGTTGTGGCTTTCTTT	CASEEGGEGVVAFF
TRBV5-6	TRBJ2-6	.	few	TGTGCCAGCAGCTGGGGCAGCTCGTTTGGGGCCAACGTCCTGACTTTC	CASSWGSSFGANVLTF
TRBV29-1	TRBJ1-2	TRBD1	.	TGCAGCGTTGAGGACTACAGGGGGCTTGGGTTCTCGGGCTACACCTTC	CSVEDYRGLGFSGYTF
TRBV6-1	TRBJ2-5	TRBD2	few	TGTGCCAGCAGTGAAGTAGCGGGGGGGCCAGAGACCCAGTACTTC	CASSEVAGGPETQYF
TRBV4-2	TRBJ2-4	.	.	TGTGCCAGCAGCCAAGATCAGGAAGCCAAAAACATTCAGTACTTC	CASSQDQEAKNIQYF
TRBV5-4	TRBJ2-2	.	.	TGTGCCAGCAGCTTGAAAGGTCGAAACACCGGGGAGCTGTTTTTT	CASSLKGRNTGELFF
TRBV27	TRBJ2-5	TRBD1	.	TGTGCCAGCAGGGCCCTTCCCGACAGGGGGCATGGGACCCAGTACTTC	CASRALPDRGHGTQYF
TRBV30	TRBJ1-1	.	few	TGTGCCTGGAGTGTACGTCAGTTGAACACTGAAGCTTTCTTT	CAWSVRQLNTEAFF
TRBV6-5	TRBJ1-2	TRBD1	once	TGTGCCAGCAGATTAACAGGGGGCGATTCCTACACCTTC	CASRLTGGDSYTF
TRBV30	TRBJ1-1	TRBD1	.	TGTGCCTGGAAAGGGGGCGCAAGAACTGAAGCTTTCTTT	CAWKGGARTEAFF
TRBV7-9	TRBJ2-7	.	.	TGTGCCAGCAGCTTAGTCGGGGGCGGCTACGAGCAGTACTTC	CASSLVGGGYEQYF
TRBV2	TRBJ2-7	.	few	TGTGCCAGCAGTGACACCTACGAGCAGTACTTC	CASSDTYEQYF
TRBV30	TRBJ2-6	.	few	TGTGCCTGGAGTTCCCCTATCCTCGGGTATGCAGGAGGGGCCAACGTCCTGACTTTC	CAWSSPILGYAGGANVLTF
TRBV11-2	TRBJ2-3	.	many	TGTGCCAGCAGCTTAGATACAGATACGCAGTATTTT	CASSLDTDTQYF
TRBV27	TRBJ1-1	TRBD1	few	TGTGCCAGCAGCACGGGACAGAGGAACACTGAAGCTTTCTTT	CASSTGQRNTEAFF